This T cell receptor (beta chain) was profiled in a study of T cell changes during pregnancy in multiple sclerosis. The method was immunoSEQ multiplex PCR; TCRdb's version includes in-frame clones alone and lacks a portion of them. The sample includes some 66,000 clones, roughly 90% seen only once; the top ten take roughly 5%. This CDR3 region has 12 residues. Between the trimmed V and J ends, which lost 5 bases and 6 bases, there was a span of 10 bases. The germline CDR1 and CDR2 sequences are MNHEY and SVGAGI. This clone was recorded once. Sequences were derived from CD8+ T cells from peripheral blood mononuclear cells, sampled before pregnancy. This chain joins TRBV6-5 and TRBJ1-1; a weak D match, TRBD1 (5 bases). The sequence was obtained from a female donor with multiple sclerosis, enrolled in a pregnancy study. This chain's CDR3 is CASSIGGAEAFF. The CDR3 DNA is TGTGCCAGCAGTATCGGAGGGGCTGAAGCTTTCTTT.